This TCR beta chain derives from a study of cytomegalovirus exposure and HLA in healthy donors (dated by TCRdb to about 2017). In terms of the full investigation: An earlier analysis of several hundred of the donors reported under 300 Gb of sequence data and some 110 million unique TCR beta sequences obtained from around 180 million T cells. An earlier analysis of around 540 of the donors applied high-throughput TCR beta sequencing to assess whether each TCR beta V gene segment acted as functional or pseudogenic. The study combined high-throughput TCR immunosequencing, statistical association of individual TCRs with disease status, and machine learning to predict cytomegalovirus infection status. Around 330 gigabases of sequencing data and approximately 91 million unique TCR sequences made up an early release that covered approximately 620 HLA-typed donors. A separate validation cohort of 90 to 150 different subjects was used in addition to the 666-subject first cohort. The later analysis used no new phenotypic data to find candidate immune exposures, relying instead on TCR beta sequences and their occurrence across donors. Of the 300 to 500 genotyped donors, roughly 76% were placed in the genetic ancestry cluster associated with self-reported Caucasian donors. The study was designed to test whether signatures of past pathogen exposure could be identified by cataloging public T cell receptors. Roughly 5 DR-DQ haplotypes were handled as single units for association and clustering because linkage in the cohort was strong. In a later genetic analysis, genome-wide SNP genotypes for about 55% of the 666 donors were used, and that subset was treated as a discovery cohort. Alongside the repertoire data, information on donor age, sex, ethnicity and CMV serostatus was compiled. HLA typing included class I and class II loci at four-digit resolution. All discovery cohort repertoires had been generated using a single sequencing platform. Using immunosequencing, the study profiled T cell repertoires from 500 to 800 subjects and related those repertoires to cytomegalovirus serostatus. Typing coverage varied by locus: about 620-640 donors for A, B, C, DRB1 and DQB1; 522 for DQA1; about 600 for DPA1; roughly 470 for DPB1. In a later analysis, previously published TCR beta repertoires from fewer than 750 donors were re-analyzed and high-resolution HLA genotyping was added so that TCR occurrence patterns could be studied. Among a few hundred genotyped donors of the cohort, an average of approximately 240,000 unique TCR beta nucleotide sequences were sequenced per donor, roughly a sixth of them non-productive. Overall results and qualifications from the work: In a later analysis, 15,000 to 20,000 TCR beta sequences were associated with specific HLA alleles at a false discovery rate of 0.05. Cytomegalovirus status was reported to be diagnosed by the classifier with high specificity and sensitivity in both the original and validation cohorts. CMV serostatus was the only immune exposure information available for the cohort. Compared with equally common non-associated chains, HLA-associated TCR beta chains in a later analysis were more clonally expanded and had lower generation probabilities. Because counts were too low, around 17 rarely observed V segments, including chromosome 9 orphons, were left out of the earlier analysis of 500 to 650 of the donors. Because HLA typing was unavailable for some donors at each locus, only the typed subset was used in association tests. A further reported finding was that TCR beta sequences accurately predicted the HLA-A and HLA-B alleles for most subjects in the first cohort. In a later analysis, TCR association rates were found to vary across HLA loci, with the most associated TCRs seen for DRB1 alleles and the fewest for HLA-C alleles. Some IMGT-functional V segments, including TRBV6-2 and TRBV6-3, could not be told apart with the 87-base-pair reads, so those segments were excluded. In a later analysis, most CMV-associated TCR beta chains were found to appear HLA-restricted, with HLA associations seemingly driven largely by CMV exposure. Several of the top co-occurrence clusters appeared to be linked to parvovirus B19, influenza, CMV and Epstein-Barr virus, according to a later analysis. Assigning TCR associations to individual alleles was difficult when HLA alleles, especially DR and DQ, strongly co-occurred. Correlated functional status among segregating V segments might reflect linkage disequilibrium, but an unknown experimental factor could not be ruled out. A cluster of highly shared sequence variants was judged likely to represent a technical artifact of the sequencing pipeline. An association between a missense DCLRE1C variant and V-gene and J-gene trimming of TCR beta chains was found in a later genetic analysis and replicated in an independent cohort. It was suggested by the authors that the approach could potentially be generalized to other disease states and immunological phenotypes. Broadly in line with IMGT annotations, most TCR beta V segments showed up in productive rearrangements about 87% or about 30% of the time in an earlier analysis of several hundred of the donors. The cohort was sequenced for TCR beta chains only, and without alpha or paired-chain data the features that could be detected were limited. Most TCR sequences were seen in very few donors, while some public TCRs were found in many individuals. Presence/absence analyses assumed roughly uniform sequencing depth across donors, an assumption that may not hold. A later genetic analysis reported fewer N-insertions in productive TCRs among donors in an Asian-associated ancestry cluster than the roughly 620-donor mean. A total of roughly 160 TCR beta chains were listed by the study as associated with cytomegalovirus. Three of the identified cytomegalovirus-associated TCR beta chains were confirmed in vitro to be specific for cytomegalovirus antigens.

CDR1 and CDR2 (GTSNPN, SVGIG) derive from the germline V gene (reference sequence). V is clipped by 0 bases and J by 6 bases, and the sequence between their germline boundaries is 30 bases long. The CDR3 covers 20 residues, taking in both the cysteine and the phenylalanine. Only the CDR3 DNA is retained, 60 bases long and in frame from the first base. The library was prepared using the immunoSEQ multiplex PCR assay. For the multiplex PCR, a mixture combining 60 forward primers for TCR Vbeta segments and 13 reverse primers for TCR Jbeta segments was used. The CDR3 region of rearranged TCR beta genes was amplified from genomic DNA by a multiplex PCR assay. Amplified TCR beta libraries were sequenced as 87-base-pair reads on the Illumina HiSeq System. For the original study's pipeline: A later analysis tallied about 77 million unique TCR beta chains across the 660 or so repertoires, and approximately 12 million of those chains were shared by two or more donors. To remove PCR and sequencing errors, raw reads were error-corrected and collapsed into unique sequences using a nearest-neighbor algorithm that merged closely related sequences. CDR3 sequences were aligned to IMGT reference sequences to assign V, D and J gene segments. For a sequence to be retained, a match of at least six nucleotides to both a V gene segment and a J gene segment was required. Rearrangements were classified as productive when the CDR3 lacked stop codons and remained in frame with V and J, and all other rearrangements were classified as non-productive. Following IMGT convention, CDR3 was defined as the stretch from the second conserved V-encoded cysteine up to the conserved J-encoded phenylalanine. The earlier analysis of 500 to 600 of the donors excluded sequences that lacked an unambiguous match to a single V gene segment. In an earlier analysis of several hundred of the donors, V segments were called functional above 56.7% productive rearrangements and were called segregating when the between-donor standard deviation exceeded 5%. To diagnose cytomegalovirus status from the catalog of TCR beta chain sequences, a statistical classification framework was built. In a later analysis, TCR nucleotide sequences were compared against IMGT/GENE-DB human TR gene sequences so that V and J genes could be assigned. The TCRdist pipeline was used in a later analysis to assign CDR3 sequences and most-parsimonious VDJ recombination scenarios. In a later analysis, each TCR beta chain was defined by its CDR3 amino acid sequence together with its V-gene family, and reads lacking a unique V-gene family were excluded. To address suspected cross-contamination and a sequencing artifact, a later analysis removed over 500 highly shared, low-generation-probability nucleotide sequences. For each public chain, a later analysis derived a clonal expansion index from normalized ranks of inferred template counts within each repertoire. Generation probabilities in a later analysis came from a VDJ recombination model fitted to out-of-frame rearrangements, and those results were checked against IGoR. Hypergeometric tests were used in a later analysis to score TCR-TCR, TCR-HLA and TCR-CMV co-occurrence, with a repertoire-size bias correction applied to the TCR pairs. A later analysis estimated false discovery rates by permuting HLA or CMV assignments 20 times. A later analysis grouped co-occurring TCRs with DBSCAN, adding TCRdist sequence similarity when clustering within HLA-allele-positive subsets. Repertoires with fewer than 30,000 or more than 120,000 public chains, plus five repertoires with anomalous nucleotide sharing, were excluded from co-occurrence clustering. TCRdb obtained this table from immuneACCESS and retained in-frame rearrangements with V and J assigned. These tables miss some clones; where compared with another copy, unresolved V genes account for less than half of the shortfall, and the remainder is unexplained. V and J calls and clone size are copied from that table; D and trimming were computed from the DNA. This sample gives more than 100,000 clones in total; 77% of them show up just once. Together, the top ten hold over 0.9% of the sample.

In the case of this clone: The antigen it recognizes is unknown. The input lacks base qualities; no much larger clone sits a single base away.

In total, approximately 610 healthy bone marrow donors made up the cohort. All cohort members were sampled while nominally healthy, although unrecorded immune exposures were likely present. The donor tested CMV seronegative and was one of the 352 seronegative cohort members. A peripheral blood sample was provided by each donor, and peripheral blood mononuclear cells were used for TCR beta sequencing. The Qiagen DNeasy Blood Extraction Kit was used to extract genomic DNA from the blood cell samples. This sequence was found in a woman in her sixties in good health and CMV-seronegative. The chain is encoded by TRBV30 joined to TRBJ1-5, with a weak D call of TRBD1 (6 bases match). The sample was PBMCs. The nucleotides are TGTGCCTGGAGTGTACAACGAGCCGTGGGAGGGGGTCGAGAGGTTCAGCCCCAGCATTTT. Translated, this is CAWSVQRAVGGGREVQPQHF.